What follows is one T cell receptor beta chain and its context. This receptor's antigen is unknown. Base-call qualities are not available, and no considerably larger clone is one nucleotide away. The data were taken from a study of blood T cell repertoires in COVID-19 (dated by TCRdb to the early 2020s). Regarding the complete study: The collaborator samples originated in the United States, Italy and Spain and spanned the acute and convalescent phases of COVID-19. Samples came from the ongoing ImmuneRACE study (first 160 participants) plus 1,254 subjects from 6 global collaborators. Where HLA class I and class II types were available, the types were taken from metadata supplied by the sample provider, not from assay-based typing. The material from the prospective study consisted of cDNA or gDNA derived from T cells, B-cell-depleted T cells, or PBMCs. The repertoires were released in a freely available public database intended as a resource for research on the immune response to SARS-CoV-2. A de-identified subject ID, COVID-19 status, age in years and sex were almost always included in the sample metadata. Subjects who had been exposed to COVID-19, were actively infected with it, or had recovered from it provided the deeply sampled blood TCRbeta repertoires that made up the dataset.

Whole blood was collected in K2EDTA tubes by collaborating institutions according to the institutions' own protocols. For TCRbeta analysis, collaborator samples were shipped as frozen whole blood, as isolated PBMCs, or as DNA extracted from either sample type. TCRbeta CDR3 regions were amplified from genomic DNA by means of the immunoSEQ Assay, a bias-controlled multiplex PCR. In the authors' own workflow: The number of nucleated cells in each sample was estimated by amplification of reference gene primers within the assay. To quantify the absolute abundance of each unique TCRbeta CDR3 rearrangement, sequence reads were collapsed and filtered. For each sample, productive Simpson clonality was calculated by taking the square root of Simpson's diversity index across productive rearrangements. TCRdb limited this immuneACCESS table to in-frame rearrangements with V and J called. A share of clones is missing; checked studies link under half to unresolved V genes, and the rest is unexplained. The V and J calls and clone size come from that table; D and trimming were worked out from the DNA. This sample gives fewer than 300,000 clones in total; around 81% of them show up just once. The ten biggest clones cover 2.5% to 3.5% of the sample.

Overall results and qualifications from the work: How much clinical and demographic metadata was included differed by source and by participant, and the metadata was provided uncurated.

The clonotype originates from a woman aged 55-75 years with active or convalescent COVID-19. Source material: peripheral blood.

The sequence in DNA is TGTGCCAGCTCACCTGACAGGGAAGCAACCTACGAGCAGTACTTC. The translation is CASSPDREATYEQYF. The chain was built from TRBV18 and TRBJ2-7; 7 of the junction bases match TRBD1. The CDR3 contains 15 residues, cysteine and phenylalanine counted. The retained sequence is limited to the CDR3, 45 bases, with the frame set at the first base. Taken from the germline V gene, the CDR1 and CDR2 loops are KGHSH and LQKENI. Trimming leaves V shorter by 3 bases and J shorter by 2 bases, with the junction holding 7 bases beyond the gene matches.